The 18 T cell receptor beta chains presented below share a single source sample, sequenced in a study of technical replicates of blood from a few donors. Using immunoSEQ multiplex PCR, the repertoire was profiled, and TCRdb retains in-frame clones only, with some absent. The sample has around 97,000 clones, 85% to 95% seen once; the top ten hold 0.3% to 0.35%. Specimen: T cells isolated from PBMCs. These receptors came from a human donor in good health.

The V call is TRBV11-2, the J call TRBJ2-7; TRBD2 is a possible D gene (7 bases). Trimming stripped 5 bases from V and 1 base from J, with 21 bases between. The CDR3 has 17 amino acids. CDR1 is SGHAT and CDR2 is FQNNGV in the germline V gene. The CDR3, as DNA: TGTGCCAGCAGCCCTTGGGGGGAGGGGGTCCCTTCCTACGAGCAGTACTTC. Amino acid sequence: CASSPWGEGVPSYEQYF.

The V call is TRBV28, the J call TRBJ2-2; unclear D gene. Germline V gene data show CDR1 as MDHEN and CDR2 as SYDVKM. This CDR3 contains 17 residues. Trimming took off 7 bases at V and 0 bases at J, with 18 bases between the two ends. The CDR3 nucleotides read TGTGCCAGCACCCTCCTCCGGGTAGCAGCGAACACCGGGGAGCTGTTTTTT. Translated, it gives CASTLLRVAANTGELFF.

The chain combines TRBV6-6 with TRBJ1-5; D remains ambiguous. Germline assignment: CDR1 MNHNY and CDR2 SVGAGI (reference sequence). Trimming left V 6 bases short and J 3 bases short, with 12 bases between. There are 14 residues in the CDR3. The CDR3, as DNA: TGTGCCAGCAGCCAGTGGCTTAACAATCAGCCCCAGCATTTT. This encodes CASSQWLNNQPQHF.

The rearrangement links TRBV10-3 to TRBJ1-2; 10 positions match TRBD1. This CDR3 contains 16 residues. After removal of 4 bases from V and 1 base from J, the junction contained 6 bases not matched to a gene. Germline lookup yields CDR1 ENHRY and CDR2 SYGVKD. The CDR3 loop is CAISAPGQGVNYGYTF. CDR3 nucleotides: TGTGCCATCAGTGCGCCTGGACAGGGGGTTAACTATGGCTACACCTTC.

This chain joins TRBV6-5 and TRBJ2-5; D might be TRBD2 (5 bases). The J call may be mistaken, given a closer DNA end match to TRBJ2-7. Looked up from germline, CDR1 is MNHEY and CDR2 is SVGAGI. CDR3 length: 14 amino acids. This chain's CDR3 is CASSYSTTTYEQYF. CDR3 DNA: TGTGCCAGCAGTTACTCGACTACCACCTACGAGCAGTACTTC.

The CDR3 reads CASRGGDNYEQYF. As DNA, the CDR3 is TGTGCCAGCAGGGGGGGGGATAACTACGAGCAGTACTTC. V usage is TRBV6-6 and J usage is TRBJ2-7; 7 bases match TRBD2. CDR3 length: 13 amino acids. Germline values: CDR1 MNHNY, CDR2 SVGAGI (reference sequence). Trimming at V came to 6 bases and at J to 3 bases, leaving 5 bases not matched to a gene.

The chain joins TRBV19 to TRBJ2-1, with no clear D. The CDR3 covers 13 residues. Trimming removed 2 bases at V and 3 bases at J, with 5 bases between. The germline V gene encodes CDR1 LNHDA and CDR2 SQIVND (reference sequence). The DNA of the CDR3 is TGTGCCAGTAGTATACGTCTCTACAATGAGCAGTTCTTC. This encodes CASSIRLYNEQFF.

The chain employs TRBV7-2 and TRBJ2-7, with D possibly matching TRBD1 (5 bases). The V end was cut by 0 bases, the J end by 5 bases, with 5 bases between. The CDR3 sequence is 12 residues long. The germline V gene has CDR1 SGHTA and CDR2 FQGNSA. The CDR3 DNA follows: TGTGCCAGCAGCTTAGCAGGGGACGAGCAGTACTTC. It translates to CASSLAGDEQYF.

The gene calls are TRBV9 and TRBJ2-1, with D tentatively TRBD2 (6 bases). V lost 0 bases and J 4 bases, leaving 11 bases between the germline ends. CDR1 is SGDLS, CDR2 YYNGEE, per germline. CDR3 length equals 15 residues. CDR3 residues: CASSVGDSMYNEQFF. The CDR3 bases are TGTGCCAGCAGCGTAGGGGACTCCATGTACAATGAGCAGTTCTTC.

The chain links TRBV5-1 to TRBJ2-2, with D perhaps TRBD2 (5 bases). This CDR3 region has 15 residues. Trimming took off 3 bases at V and 2 bases at J, with 11 bases between the two ends. Germline CDR1 is SGHRS and CDR2 is YFSETQ. The CDR3 DNA reads as TGCGCCAGCAGCTACCGGGAATTAAACACCGGGGAGCTGTTTTTT. Translation: CASSYRELNTGELFF.

The rearrangement links TRBV5-1 to TRBJ2-5; TRBD1 might be the D (6 bases). The germline CDR1 and CDR2 sequences are SGHRS and YFSETQ. Trimming cost V 4 bases and J 2 bases, with 18 bases left between them. This CDR3 comprises 16 residues. CDR3 sequence reads: CASSPPSTGQQETQYF. The CDR3 nucleotides read TGCGCCAGCAGCCCCCCGTCAACAGGGCAACAAGAGACCCAGTACTTC.

The CDR3 loop reads CASSLNPLYGYTF. CDR3 in DNA: TGCGCCAGCAGCTTGAACCCACTCTATGGCTACACCTTC. The chain employs TRBV5-1 and TRBJ1-2; D is uncertain. This CDR3 is built from 13 residues. V lost 1 base, J lost 4 bases, and 8 bases lay in between. CDR1 and CDR2 from the germline V gene are SGHRS and YFSETQ.

This chain connects TRBV2 to TRBJ2-7; possibly TRBD1 for D (6 bases). V was pared by 1 base and J by 3 bases, with 13 bases between. CDR3 length: 15 residues. Germline CDR1 and CDR2: SNHLY and FYNNEI. CDR3 DNA sequence: TGTGCCAGCAGTGAAGATGGGGGCAGACTCTACGAGCAGTACTTC. Protein product: CASSEDGGRLYEQYF.

This clone was seen a handful of times. V is TRBV6-4 and J is TRBJ2-2, with TRBD2 identical over 10 bases. Germline CDR1 MRHNA, CDR2 SNTAGT. The ends lost 7 bases at V and 4 bases at J; junction bases unmatched: 0. This CDR3 comprises 13 residues. Here the CDR3 reads CASTSGSTGELFF. CDR3 in DNA: TGTGCCAGCACTAGCGGGAGCACCGGGGAGCTGTTTTTT.

The chain carries TRBV19 and TRBJ1-5; the D is unclear. This CDR3 is 14 amino acids long. Germline CDR1 is LNHDA and CDR2 is SQIVND (reference sequence). Between the trimmed V and J ends, which lost 4 bases and 0 bases, there was a span of 7 bases. CDR3 bases: TGTGCCAGTAGTAGACTGGCTAGCAATCAGCCCCAGCATTTT. This codes for CASSRLASNQPQHF.

V usage is TRBV4-1 and J usage is TRBJ2-7, with 7 bases aligning to TRBD1. This CDR3 has 13 amino acids. Germline lookup yields CDR1 MGHRA and CDR2 YSYEKL. With V trimmed by 4 bases and J by 6 bases, 6 bases remained unmatched. DNA for the CDR3: TGCGCCAGCAGCCTATCCAGGGGGTCCGAGCAGTACTTC. Its protein is CASSLSRGSEQYF.

The V and J genes are TRBV28 and TRBJ1-2, with TRBD1 matching over 7 bases. Unmatched junction bases numbered 4, after V lost 6 bases and J lost 3 bases. CDR1 and CDR2 (germline): MDHEN, SYDVKM. This CDR3 comprises 13 residues. CDR3 in DNA: TGTGCCAGCAGCCCCACAGGGGACTATGGCTACACCTTC. Its translation: CASSPTGDYGYTF.

V and J are TRBV4-1 and TRBJ2-3; 14 bases are shared with TRBD2. This CDR3 region has 20 residues. Germline V CDR1 and CDR2: MGHRA, YSYEKL. J was trimmed by 1 base and V by 4 bases; bases with no gene match: 13. Here the CDR3 reads CASSPWGLAGAVEGTDTQYF. In DNA, the CDR3 is TGCGCCAGCAGCCCCTGGGGACTAGCGGGAGCCGTTGAGGGCACAGATACGCAGTATTTT.